Shown below are 11 T cell receptor beta chains from a single sample sequenced in a study of vaccination effects on CD4 cells after COVID-19. Investigators separated out CD4+ T cells once approximately 9 days of culture had passed. Participants got two doses of BNT162b2 or mRNA-1273 vaccine. Their cognate antigens are unknown. Produced via immunoSEQ multiplex PCR; TCRdb's table is partial and in-frame only. The sample records some 66,000 clones, 70% to 80% being singletons. The sequencing used CD4+ T cells from PBMCs cultured without peptide, collected after COVID-19 vaccination. Source of these receptors: a human donor who received a COVID-19 vaccine.

The rearrangement uses TRBV12-3 or TRBV12-4 and TRBJ1-5; no firm D call. V dropped 3 bases and J dropped 3 bases, with 6 bases sitting between them. The CDR3 is 13 amino acids. The CDR3 region has the DNA TGTGCCAGCAGTTTGCAGTACAATCAGCCCCAGCATTTT. Residues: CASSLQYNQPQHF.

This chain links TRBV5-1 with TRBJ2-2; 8 bases agree with TRBD1. This CDR3 spans 17 amino acids. V lost 2 bases and J lost 4; bases outside the gene matches: 10. CDR1 is SGHRS and CDR2 is YFSETQ in the germline V gene. The CDR3 DNA is TGCGCCAGCAGCTTCCACCGACCGGGACAGGTCACCGGGGAGCTGTTTTTT. The encoded protein is CASSFHRPGQVTGELFF.

The chain couples TRBV19 to TRBJ2-6; 10 bases align to TRBD2. From germline, CDR1 is LNHDA and CDR2 SQIVND (reference sequence). J lost 1 base, V lost 5 bases, and 8 bases had no gene match. The CDR3 runs 18 residues. The CDR3 reads CASSATTSGLSGANVLTF. In nucleotides, the CDR3 is TGTGCCAGTAGTGCCACGACTAGCGGGCTTTCTGGGGCCAACGTCCTGACTTTC.

The chain couples TRBV7-2 to TRBJ1-6, with a possible D match to TRBD1 (5 bases). CDR3 length: 13 residues. Trimming shortened V by 3 bases and J by 8 bases, and 8 bases separated the two germline ends. The germline V gene has CDR1 SGHTA and CDR2 FQGNSA. The CDR3 loop is CASSFDSYSPLHF. CDR3 bases: TGTGCCAGCAGCTTCGACAGTTATTCACCCCTCCACTTT.

The chain carries TRBV28 and TRBJ2-7; perhaps TRBD1 as D (5 bases). The CDR3 is 14 residues long. V gave up 2 bases and J gave up 2 bases, with 10 bases separating them. Germline V gene sequence: CDR1 MDHEN, CDR2 SYDVKM. CDR3 sequence (DNA): TGTGCCAGCAGTTTACAGGGTCCACCCTACGAGCAGTACGTC. It specifies CASSLQGPPYEQYV.

The CDR3 nucleotides are TGTGCCAGCAGCCGTAGCGGGGTTCAGGGATTGGAAAAACTGTTTTTT. This encodes CASSRSGVQGLEKLFF. The chain couples TRBV9 to TRBJ1-4; D perhaps matches TRBD1 (5 bases). Trimming removed 4 bases at V and 8 bases at J, with 21 bases between. The length of the CDR3 is 16 residues. Per the germline V gene, CDR1 is SGDLS and CDR2 is YYNGEE.

This CDR3 reads CASSLDSRASGELFF. CDR3 DNA sequence: TGTGCCAGCAGCTTAGATTCCAGGGCGAGCGGGGAGCTGTTTTTT. This sequence joins TRBV7-8 and TRBJ2-2; D possibly corresponds to TRBD1 (5 bases). This CDR3 is 15 amino acids long. Germline values: CDR1 SGHVS, CDR2 FQNEAQ. Trimming removed 1 base at V and 7 bases at J, with 13 bases between.

The CDR3 protein is CASRGTGGNTGELFF. In DNA form, the CDR3 reads TGTGCCAGCAGGGGGACAGGGGGAAACACCGGGGAGCTGTTTTTT. The chain is built from TRBV2 and TRBJ2-2, with TRBD1 matching over 11 bases. Germline values: CDR1 SNHLY, CDR2 FYNNEI. V dropped 6 bases and J dropped 2; count of bases not matched to a gene: 2. The CDR3 spans 15 residues.

The chain couples TRBV3-1 (or the pseudogene TRBV3-2) to TRBJ1-5; D is ambiguous. The ends were cut back, 3 bases at V and 7 bases at J, with 7 bases in the middle. This CDR3 region has 12 residues. Germline CDR1 is LGHDT and CDR2 is YNNKEL (reference sequence). CDR3: CASSHLDQPQHF. The CDR3 DNA is TGTGCCAGCAGCCATTTGGACCAGCCCCAGCATTTT.

In its sample, this clone ranks as medium-sized. The sample holds other DNA sequences that translate to the same CDR3. The chain joins TRBV4-2 to TRBJ2-5; D not certain. The length of the CDR3 is 15 residues. Looked up from germline, CDR1 is LGHNA and CDR2 is YNFKEQ. V lost 0 bases and J lost 1, with 9 bases in between. CDR3 bases: TGTGCCAGCAGCCAAGATGGTAGGGTCCAAGAGACCCAGTACTTC. The encoded protein is CASSQDGRVQETQYF.

The gene calls are TRBV5-4 and TRBJ1-4, with a possible D match to TRBD1 (5 bases). Germline V CDR1 and CDR2: SGHNT, YYREEE (reference sequence). The CDR3 extends over 15 amino acids. V lost 0 bases, J lost 5 bases, and 11 bases lay in between. CDR3 sequence reads: CASSLADRQNEKLFF. The CDR3 DNA sequence: TGTGCCAGCAGCTTGGCCGACAGACAGAATGAAAAACTGTTTTTT.